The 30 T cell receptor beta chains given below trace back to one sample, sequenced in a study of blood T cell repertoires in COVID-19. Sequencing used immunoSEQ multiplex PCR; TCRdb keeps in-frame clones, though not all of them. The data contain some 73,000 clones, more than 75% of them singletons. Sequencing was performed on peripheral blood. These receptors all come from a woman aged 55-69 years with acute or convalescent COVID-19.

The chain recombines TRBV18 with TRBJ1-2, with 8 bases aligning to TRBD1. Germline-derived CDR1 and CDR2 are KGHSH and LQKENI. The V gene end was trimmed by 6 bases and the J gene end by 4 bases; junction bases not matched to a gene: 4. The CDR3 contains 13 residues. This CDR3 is CASSGQAAYGYTF. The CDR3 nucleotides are TGTGCCAGCTCGGGACAGGCCGCCTATGGCTACACCTTC.

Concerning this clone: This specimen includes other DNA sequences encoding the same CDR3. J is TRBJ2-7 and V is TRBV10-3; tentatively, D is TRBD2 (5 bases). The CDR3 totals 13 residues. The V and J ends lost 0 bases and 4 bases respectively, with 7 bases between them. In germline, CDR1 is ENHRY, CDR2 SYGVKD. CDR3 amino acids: CAISESGGYEQYF. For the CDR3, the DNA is TGTGCCATCAGTGAGTCGGGCGGGTACGAGCAGTACTTC.

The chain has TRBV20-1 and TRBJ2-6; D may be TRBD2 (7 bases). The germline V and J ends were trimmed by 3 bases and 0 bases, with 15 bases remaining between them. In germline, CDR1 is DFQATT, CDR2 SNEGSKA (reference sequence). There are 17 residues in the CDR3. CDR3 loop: CSASMGGPSSGANVLTF. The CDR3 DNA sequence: TGCAGTGCTAGTATGGGGGGGCCCTCCTCTGGGGCCAACGTCCTGACTTTC.

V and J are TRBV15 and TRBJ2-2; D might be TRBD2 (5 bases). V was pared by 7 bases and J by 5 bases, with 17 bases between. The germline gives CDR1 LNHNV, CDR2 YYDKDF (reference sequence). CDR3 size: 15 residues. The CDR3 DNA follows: TGTGCCACCAACCTTAATTCCGCGGGTACCGGGGAGCTGTTTTTT. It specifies CATNLNSAGTGELFF. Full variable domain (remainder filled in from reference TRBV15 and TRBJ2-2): DAMVIQNPRYQVTQFGKPVTLSCSQTLNHNVMYWYQQKSSQAPKLLFHYYDKDFNNEADTPDNFQSRRPNTSFCFLDIRSPGLGDTAMYLCATNLNSAGTGELFFGEGSRLTVL.

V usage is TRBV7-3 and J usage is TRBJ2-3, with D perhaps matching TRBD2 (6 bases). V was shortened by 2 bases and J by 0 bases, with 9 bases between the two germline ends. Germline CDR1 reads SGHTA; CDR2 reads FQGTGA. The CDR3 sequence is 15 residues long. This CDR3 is CASSLFAGSTDTQYF. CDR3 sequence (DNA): TGTGCCAGCAGCTTATTTGCGGGGAGCACAGATACGCAGTATTTT.

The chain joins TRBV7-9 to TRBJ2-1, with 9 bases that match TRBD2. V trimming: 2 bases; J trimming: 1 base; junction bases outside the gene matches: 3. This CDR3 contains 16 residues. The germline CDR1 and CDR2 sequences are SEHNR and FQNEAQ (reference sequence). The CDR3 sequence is CASSLSSGVSYNEQFF. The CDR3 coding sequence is TGTGCCAGCAGCTTATCTAGCGGGGTGTCCTACAATGAGCAGTTCTTC.

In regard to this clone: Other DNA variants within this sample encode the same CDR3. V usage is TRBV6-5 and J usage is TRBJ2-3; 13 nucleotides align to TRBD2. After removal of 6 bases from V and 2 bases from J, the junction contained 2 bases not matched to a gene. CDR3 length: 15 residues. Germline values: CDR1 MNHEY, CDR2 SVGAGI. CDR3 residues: CASRGLAGNTDTQYF. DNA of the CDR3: TGTGCCAGCAGGGGACTAGCGGGGAACACAGATACGCAGTATTTT.

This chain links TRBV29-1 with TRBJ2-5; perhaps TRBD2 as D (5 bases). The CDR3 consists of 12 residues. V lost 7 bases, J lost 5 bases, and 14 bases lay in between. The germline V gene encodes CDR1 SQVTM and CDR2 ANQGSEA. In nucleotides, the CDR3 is TGCAGCGGAGAGGACTTAGGGGAGACCCAGTACTTC. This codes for CSGEDLGETQYF. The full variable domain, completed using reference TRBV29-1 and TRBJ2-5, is SAVISQKPSRDICQRGTSLTIQCQVDSQVTMMFWYRQQPGQSLTLIATANQGSEATYESGFVIDKFPISRPNLTFSTLTVSNMSPEDSSIYLCSGEDLGETQYFGPGTRLLVL.

The CDR3 sequence is CASSLGGAADTQYF. CDR3 DNA: TGTGCCAGCAGCTTAGGCGGGGCGGCAGATACGCAGTATTTT. This chain links TRBV7-3 with TRBJ2-3; D may be TRBD2 (6 bases). Germline-derived CDR1 and CDR2 are SGHTA and FQGTGA. The ends were cut back, 2 bases at V and 4 bases at J, with 10 bases in the middle. The CDR3 has 14 residues.

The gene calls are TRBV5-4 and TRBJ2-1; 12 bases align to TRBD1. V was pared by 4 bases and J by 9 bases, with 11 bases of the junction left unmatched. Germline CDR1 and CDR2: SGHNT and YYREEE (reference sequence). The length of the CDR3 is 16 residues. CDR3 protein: CASSGAGTGGAFEQFF. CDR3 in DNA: TGTGCCAGCAGCGGGGCAGGGACAGGGGGCGCTTTTGAGCAGTTCTTC.

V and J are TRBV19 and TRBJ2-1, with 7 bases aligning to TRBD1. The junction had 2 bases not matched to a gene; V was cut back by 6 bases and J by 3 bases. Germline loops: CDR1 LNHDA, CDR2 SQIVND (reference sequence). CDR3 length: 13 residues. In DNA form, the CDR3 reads TGTGCCAGTAGAAGACAGGGCTACAATGAGCAGTTCTTC. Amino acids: CASRRQGYNEQFF.

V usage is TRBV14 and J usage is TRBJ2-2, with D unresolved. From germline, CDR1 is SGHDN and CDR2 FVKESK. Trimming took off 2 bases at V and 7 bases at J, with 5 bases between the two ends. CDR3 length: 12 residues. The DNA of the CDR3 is TGTGCCAGCAGCCAACTTCTCGGGGAGCTGTTTTTT. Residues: CASSQLLGELFF.

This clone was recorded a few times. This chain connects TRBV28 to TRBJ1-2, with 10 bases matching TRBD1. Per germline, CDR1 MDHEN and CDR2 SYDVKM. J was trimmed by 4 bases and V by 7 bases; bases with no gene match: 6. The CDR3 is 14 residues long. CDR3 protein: CASTDRGQIYGYTF. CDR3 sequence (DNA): TGTGCCAGCACCGACAGGGGGCAAATCTATGGCTACACCTTC.

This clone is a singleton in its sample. CDR3: CASSLDPGSPLHF. The CDR3 DNA follows: TGTGCCAGCAGCTTAGATCCAGGCTCACCCCTCCACTTT. The rearrangement links TRBV7-9 to TRBJ1-6, with D unclear. The V end was cut by 1 base, the J end by 10 bases, with 8 bases between. Per the germline V gene, CDR1 is SEHNR and CDR2 is FQNEAQ (reference sequence). The CDR3 is made up of 13 amino acids.

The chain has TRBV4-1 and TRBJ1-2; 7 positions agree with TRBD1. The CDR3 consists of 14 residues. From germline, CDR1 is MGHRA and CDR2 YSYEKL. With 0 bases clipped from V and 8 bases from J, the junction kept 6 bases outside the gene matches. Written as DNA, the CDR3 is TGCGCCAGCAGCCAAGATGGGACAGCAAGGGGCTACACCTTC. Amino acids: CASSQDGTARGYTF.

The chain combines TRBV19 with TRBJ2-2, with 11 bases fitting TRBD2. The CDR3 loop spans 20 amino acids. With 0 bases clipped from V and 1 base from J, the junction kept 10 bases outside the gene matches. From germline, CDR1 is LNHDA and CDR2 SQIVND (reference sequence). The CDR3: CASSIDPVLAGVKNTGELFF. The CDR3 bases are TGTGCCAGTAGTATAGATCCCGTACTAGCGGGGGTCAAGAACACCGGGGAGCTGTTTTTT.

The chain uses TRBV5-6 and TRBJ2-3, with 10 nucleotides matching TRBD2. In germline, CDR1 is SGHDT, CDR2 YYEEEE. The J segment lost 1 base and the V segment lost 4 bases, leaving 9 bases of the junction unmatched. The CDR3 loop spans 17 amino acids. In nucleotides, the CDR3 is TGTGCCAGCAGCCGGGAAAGCGGGGGGGCGGGCACAGATACGCAGTATTTT. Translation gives CASSRESGGAGTDTQYF.

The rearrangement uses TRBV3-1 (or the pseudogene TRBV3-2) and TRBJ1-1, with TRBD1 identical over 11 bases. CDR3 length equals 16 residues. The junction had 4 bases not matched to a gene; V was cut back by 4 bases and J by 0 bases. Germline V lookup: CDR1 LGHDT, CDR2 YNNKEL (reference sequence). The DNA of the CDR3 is TGTGCCAGCAGCCCGGGACAGGGGGTAATGAACACTGAAGCTTTCTTT. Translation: CASSPGQGVMNTEAFF.

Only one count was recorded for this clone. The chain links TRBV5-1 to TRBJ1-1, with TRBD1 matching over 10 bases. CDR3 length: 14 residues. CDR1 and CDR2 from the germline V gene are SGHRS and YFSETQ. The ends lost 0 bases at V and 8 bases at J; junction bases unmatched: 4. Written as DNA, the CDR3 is TGCGCCAGCAGCTTGGGGGGACAGGGGTTAGAAGCTTTCTTT. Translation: CASSLGGQGLEAFF.

As DNA, the CDR3 is TGTGCCAGCAGCGTAGGCTCAGGGGATCCCTACAATGAGCAGTTCTTC. This translates into CASSVGSGDPYNEQFF. The chain uses TRBV9 and TRBJ2-1, with TRBD1 as a possible D gene (6 bases). The CDR3 loop spans 16 amino acids. The germline V and J ends were trimmed by 0 bases and 2 bases, with 12 bases remaining between them. Germline CDR1 and CDR2: SGDLS and YYNGEE.

The CDR3 DNA reads as TGTGCCAGTAGTACTCGGGACAGACCCTACGAGCAGTACTTC. It specifies CASSTRDRPYEQYF. V gene TRBV19 combines with J gene TRBJ2-7; 7 bases line up with TRBD1. CDR3 size: 14 residues. Per germline, CDR1 LNHDA and CDR2 SQIVND (reference sequence). V shed 4 bases, J shed 2 bases, and the junction held 5 bases outside the gene matches.

The CDR3 is CASTLTSGGANTGELFF. CDR3 DNA sequence: TGTGCCAGCACCCTGACTAGCGGGGGGGCCAACACCGGGGAGCTGTTTTTT. This chain connects TRBV7-6 to TRBJ2-2; 14 nucleotides align to TRBD2. V dropped 7 bases and J dropped 2; count of bases not matched to a gene: 6. The CDR3 sequence is 17 residues long. Germline CDR1 reads SGHVS; CDR2 reads FNYEAQ.

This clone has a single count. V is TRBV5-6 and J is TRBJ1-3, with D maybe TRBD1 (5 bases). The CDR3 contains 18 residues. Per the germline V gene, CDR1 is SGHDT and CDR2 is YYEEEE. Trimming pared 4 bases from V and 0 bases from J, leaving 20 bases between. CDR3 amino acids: CASSPVGPEYLSGNTIYF. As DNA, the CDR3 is TGTGCCAGCAGCCCAGTGGGGCCAGAATACCTCTCTGGAAACACCATATATTTT.

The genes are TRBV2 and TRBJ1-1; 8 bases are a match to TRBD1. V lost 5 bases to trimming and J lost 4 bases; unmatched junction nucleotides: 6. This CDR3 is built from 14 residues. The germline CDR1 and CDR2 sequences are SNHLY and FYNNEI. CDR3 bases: TGTGCCAGCAGTTTCAGGGGGCAAAGCACTGAAGCTTTCTTT. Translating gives CASSFRGQSTEAFF.

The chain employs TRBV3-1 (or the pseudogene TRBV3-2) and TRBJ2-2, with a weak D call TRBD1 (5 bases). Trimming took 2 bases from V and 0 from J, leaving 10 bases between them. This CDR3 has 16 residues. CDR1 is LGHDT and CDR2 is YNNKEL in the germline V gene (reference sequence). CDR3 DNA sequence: TGTGCCAGCAGCCAAAGGCCAGGGACGAACACCGGGGAGCTGTTTTTT. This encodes CASSQRPGTNTGELFF.

CDR3 nucleotides: TGCGCCAGCAGCCCGTCCGGGACTAGCGGGGCCTACGAGCAGTACTTC. It codes for CASSPSGTSGAYEQYF. The chain carries TRBV5-1 and TRBJ2-7; 13 bases map to TRBD2. After removal of 4 bases from V and 2 bases from J, the junction contained 6 bases not matched to a gene. This CDR3 region has 16 residues. Germline CDR1 and CDR2: SGHRS and YFSETQ. The variable domain in full, with the rest retrieved from reference TRBV5-1 and TRBJ2-7, is KAGVTQTPRYLIKTRGQQVTLSCSPISGHRSVSWYQQTPGQGLQFLFEYFSETQRNKGNFPGRFSGRQFSNSRSEMNVSTLELGDSALYLCASSPSGTSGAYEQYFGPGTRLTVT.

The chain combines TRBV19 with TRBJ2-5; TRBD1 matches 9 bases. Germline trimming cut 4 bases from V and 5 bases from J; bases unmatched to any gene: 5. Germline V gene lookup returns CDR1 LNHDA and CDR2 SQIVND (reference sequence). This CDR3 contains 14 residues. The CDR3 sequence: CASSTTGGSETQYF. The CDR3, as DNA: TGTGCCAGTAGTACCACAGGGGGCTCGGAGACCCAGTACTTC.

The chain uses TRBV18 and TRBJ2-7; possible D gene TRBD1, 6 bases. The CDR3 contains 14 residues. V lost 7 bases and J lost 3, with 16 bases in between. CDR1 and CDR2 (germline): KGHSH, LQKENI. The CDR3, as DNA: TGTGCCAGCTTACCCCGGCAGGGGCACTACGAGCAGTACTTC. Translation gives CASLPRQGHYEQYF.

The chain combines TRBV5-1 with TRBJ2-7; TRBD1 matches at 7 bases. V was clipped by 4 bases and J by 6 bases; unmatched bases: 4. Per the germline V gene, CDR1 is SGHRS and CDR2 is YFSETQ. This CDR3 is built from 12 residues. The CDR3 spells CASSPGQLEQYF. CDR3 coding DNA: TGCGCCAGCAGCCCGGGACAGCTCGAGCAGTACTTC.

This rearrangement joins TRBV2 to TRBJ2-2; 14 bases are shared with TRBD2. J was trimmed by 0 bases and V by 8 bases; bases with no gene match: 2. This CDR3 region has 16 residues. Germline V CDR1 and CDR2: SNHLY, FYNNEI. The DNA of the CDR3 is TGTGCCAGCGGACTAGCGGGGGGTTCGAACACCGGGGAGCTGTTTTTT. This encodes CASGLAGGSNTGELFF.